Below, one TCR beta chain is given with its context. No antigen is known for it. This may stem from a read error, because a much larger clone lies one nucleotide away. These data originate in a study of T-cell reconstitution after alpha-beta-depleted transplantation in children. Study-wide results and caveats: Certain patients had high TCRbeta diversity at day 60, and it came from recipient T cells and thymic progenitors that survived. Among T cells one year after transplant, newly produced cells accounted for most counts and diversity. It was reported that alpha-beta T cells came from several hundred expanded graft clones (about two months after transplant).

The library targeted TCRbeta and was prepared with unique molecular identifiers. TCRdb analysed the PCR reads with MiXCR anew, one entry per CDR3 protein. Of about 300,000 distinct CDR3 sequences listed, around 10% are singletons. This CDR3 is built from 13 residues. Germline CDR1 and CDR2: LNHDA and SQIVND (reference sequence). Trimming cost V 3 bases and J 13 bases, with 16 bases left between them. The rearrangement links TRBV19 to TRBJ2-1, with a weak D call TRBD2 (6 bases). The receptor's source is a boy less than two years old with acute myeloid leukemia, due to receive a stem cell transplant. The sample consisted of PBMCs, taken before TCRalphabeta/CD19-depleted stem cell transplant. CDR3 in DNA: TGTGCCAGTAGTATCGAGAGGGGACTTGACCAGTTCTTC. Translated, it gives CASSIERGLDQFF. Supplemented by reference TRBV19 and TRBJ2-1, the full variable domain reads DGGITQSPKYLFRKEGQNVTLSCEQNLNHDAMYWYRQDPGQGLRLIYYSQIVNDFQKGDIAEGYSVSREKKESFPLTVTSAQKNPTAFYLCASSIERGLDQFFGPGTRLTVL.